A selection of T cell receptor beta chains follows, all from one sample in a study of technical replicates of blood from a handful of donors. The repertoire was sequenced with immunoSEQ multiplex PCR; TCRdb's copy has only in-frame clones and lacks some. The profile covers approximately 13,000 clones, with around four fifths appearing a single time and roughly 11% taken by the ten largest. Sequenced input: PBMCs. The receptors were sampled from a human donor in good health. Both conserved end residues are part of each CDR3. D genes are given only for firm matches. Rows may omit the clone size; those that give it use once, few, many or a size class.

J gene	D gene	clone size	V gene	CDR3 DNA	CDR3 protein
TRBJ2-7	NA	NA	TRBV5-1	TGCGCCAGCAGCCAGACAGGAGTTGGGGACTACGAGCAGTACTTC	CASSQTGVGDYEQYF
TRBJ1-1	NA	NA	TRBV6-5	TGTGCCAGCAGCCGACAGAACCTAGGGAACACTGAAGCTTTCTTT	CASSRQNLGNTEAFF
TRBJ2-7	NA	NA	TRBV30	TGTGCCTGGAGTTTCAGGGGCTACGAGCAGTACTTC	CAWSFRGYEQYF
TRBJ2-1	TRBD2	NA	TRBV19	TGTGCCAGTAGTCCCCACCCCGGGACTACCTACAATGAGCAGTTCTTC	CASSPHPGTTYNEQFF
TRBJ1-1	NA	NA	TRBV5-4	TGTGCCAGCAGCCCTTGGGCGAACACTGAAGCTTTCTTT	CASSPWANTEAFF
TRBJ1-5	NA	few	TRBV7-6	TGTGCCAGCAGCCCCCAGAGCCGGGGGGCTGATCAGCCCCAGCATTTT	CASSPQSRGADQPQHF
TRBJ2-3	NA	NA	TRBV5-6	TGTGCCAGCTCGAACCCGCCGGGCACAGATACGCAGTATTTT	CASSNPPGTDTQYF
TRBJ2-2	TRBD2	NA	TRBV4-2	TGTGCCAGCAGCCAATACGGAACAGCGGGAGACCCCGGGGAGCTGTTTTTT	CASSQYGTAGDPGELFF
TRBJ1-3	NA	NA	TRBV29-1	TGCAGCGTTGGACTGGCAGGACTAAGCTCTGGAAACACCATATATTTT	CSVGLAGLSSGNTIYF
TRBJ2-7	TRBD1	once	TRBV4-3	TGCGCCAGCAGCCAAGAGTTTAGAGGGACAGCCTCCTACGAGCAGTACTTC	CASSQEFRGTASYEQYF
TRBJ1-1	NA	NA	TRBV5-1	TGCGCCAGCAGCTTGGAGGCAGTAGTAGGGGGCACTGAAGCTTTCTTT	CASSLEAVVGGTEAFF
TRBJ2-7	NA	NA	TRBV19	TGTGCCAGTAACGTCGGGGGGCACTACGAGCAGTACTTC	CASNVGGHYEQYF
TRBJ1-3	TRBD1	NA	TRBV9	TGTGCCAGCAGCGTAGAGGACAGGACCTTTTCTGGAAACACCATATATTTT	CASSVEDRTFSGNTIYF
TRBJ1-5	TRBD1	NA	TRBV2	TGTGCCAGCAGTACAGGACAGGGAGGAAGGGGTCAGCCCCAGCATTTT	CASSTGQGGRGQPQHF
TRBJ2-5	TRBD1	NA	TRBV7-9	TGTGCCAGCAGCTTTAGGGGACAGGGGATTGAGACCCAGTACTTC	CASSFRGQGIETQYF
TRBJ2-7	TRBD2	NA	TRBV28	TGTGCCAGCAACCTTGGGGGGCGGGAGGTCTCCTACGAGCAGTACTTC	CASNLGGREVSYEQYF
TRBJ2-5	NA	NA	TRBV19	TGTGCCAGTAGTAAGGCGGGATCCGAGACCCAGTACTTC	CASSKAGSETQYF
TRBJ2-7	NA	NA	TRBV19	TGTGCCAGTAGACCTCTGGCGGATACCTACGAGCAGTACTTC	CASRPLADTYEQYF
TRBJ2-1	TRBD2	few	TRBV10-2	TGCGCCAGCAGCGAAACCGGGACTAGCGGGAGCGGTGAGCAGTTCTTC	CASSETGTSGSGEQFF
TRBJ1-3	NA	NA	TRBV7-2	TGTGCCAGCAGCTTGTCAGAAGGAAACACCATATATTTT	CASSLSEGNTIYF
TRBJ2-1	TRBD2	NA	TRBV27	TGTGCCAGCAGTCTACCGGGACTAGCGGGAGTAGGCAATGAGCAGTTCTTC	CASSLPGLAGVGNEQFF
TRBJ1-4	NA	NA	TRBV28	TGTGCCAGCAGTTTAACAGGACAGACTAATGAAAAACTGTTTTTT	CASSLTGQTNEKLFF
TRBJ2-1	NA	NA	TRBV5-1	TGCGCCAGCAGCTTGACCCAGGCCGAGGGAACACAGCGGTTCTTC	CASSLTQAEGTQRFF
TRBJ1-2	NA	NA	TRBV5-4	TGTGCCAGCAGCTCGGGGGGGGGCTATGGCTACACCTTC	CASSSGGGYGYTF
TRBJ1-1	TRBD1	NA	TRBV19	TGTGCCAGTAGTATCAAGGGGGCAGGAGCTTTCTTT	CASSIKGAGAFF
TRBJ1-4	TRBD1	NA	TRBV7-9	TGTGCCAGCAGCTCCTCCGGGACAGGGTCTGGGAAACTGTTTTTT	CASSSSGTGSGKLFF
TRBJ2-2	NA	NA	TRBV5-1	TGCGCCAGCAGCCCGAACTCCGGGAGCATAACCGGGGAGCTGTTTTTT	CASSPNSGSITGELFF
TRBJ2-3	TRBD2	NA	TRBV28	TGTGCCAGCAGTACTAGCGGGGGTAGCACAGATACGCAGTATTTT	CASSTSGGSTDTQYF
TRBJ1-5	NA	NA	TRBV4-1	TGCGCCAGCAGCCAAGAGGGGTTACAGGGTGGTCAGCCCCAGCATTTT	CASSQEGLQGGQPQHF
TRBJ1-1	TRBD1	NA	TRBV10-3	TGTGCCATCAGTGACAGCCGGACAGGGGTTGGTGAAGCTTTCTTT	CAISDSRTGVGEAFF
TRBJ2-7	NA	NA	TRBV5-1	TGCGCCAGCAGCCCGGGGGGCAGCACCTACGAGCAGTACTTC	CASSPGGSTYEQYF
TRBJ2-7	NA	few	TRBV2	TGTGCCAGCAGTGAAGCGTTCGGGGTGCACCACGAGCAGTACTTC	CASSEAFGVHHEQYF
TRBJ2-2	TRBD2	NA	TRBV5-1	TGCGCCAGCAGGCGACTAGCGGGGGCGTTCGGGGAGCTGTTTTTT	CASRRLAGAFGELFF
TRBJ2-5	NA	NA	TRBV5-1	TGCGCCAGCAGCCCCGGGGTGGGGTTGCGAGAGACCCAGTACTTC	CASSPGVGLRETQYF
TRBJ2-7	TRBD1	NA	TRBV7-2	TGTGCCAGCAGCTTAGGGGACAGGGGCTATACCTACGAGCAGTACTTC	CASSLGDRGYTYEQYF
TRBJ2-1	TRBD2	once	TRBV6-5	TGTGCCAGCAGTTACTCTGGCCTAGCGGGAGGCTATGAGCAGTTCTTC	CASSYSGLAGGYEQFF
TRBJ2-1	TRBD1	once	TRBV19	TGTGCCAGCCGTGACAGGGGTGGTGAGCAGTTCTTC	CASRDRGGEQFF
TRBJ2-3	TRBD2	NA	TRBV7-3	TGTGCCAGCAGCTTACAAGCGGGAGAGTCAGATACGCAGTATTTT	CASSLQAGESDTQYF
TRBJ2-3	NA	NA	TRBV2	TGTGCCAGCAGTGACTGGACTAGCACAGATACGCAGTATTTT	CASSDWTSTDTQYF
TRBJ2-1	NA	NA	TRBV28	TGTGCCAGCAGTTGGTCTTTCAGGGGAGTAGGTGAGCAGTTCTTC	CASSWSFRGVGEQFF
TRBJ2-5	TRBD2	NA	TRBV4-2	TGTGCCAGCAGCCATGATGTAGCGGGAGAAGAGACCCAGTACTTC	CASSHDVAGEETQYF
TRBJ2-2	TRBD2	NA	TRBV9	TGTGCCAGCAGTTTAGCGGGAGTTAGCACCGGGGAGCTGTTTTTT	CASSLAGVSTGELFF
TRBJ2-1	TRBD2	NA	TRBV5-1	TGCGCCAGCGGCACGAGCGGGAGGGGTAATGAGCAGTTCTTC	CASGTSGRGNEQFF
TRBJ1-4	TRBD1	NA	TRBV15	TGTGCCACCAGCAGAGATAGGGGGCGTGGTAATGAAAAACTGTTTTTT	CATSRDRGRGNEKLFF
TRBJ2-7	TRBD2	NA	TRBV25-1	TGTGCCAGCAGTGACCCTAGCGGGAGGAGCTACGAGCAGTACTTC	CASSDPSGRSYEQYF
TRBJ2-7	TRBD2	NA	TRBV5-4	TGTGCCAGCAGCTTGGTAGCGGGAGAGCACGAGCAGTACTTC	CASSLVAGEHEQYF
TRBJ2-7	TRBD2	NA	TRBV2	TGTGCCAGCAGTGATCTAGCGGGAGACATGGTGGTGAACGAGCAGTACTTC	CASSDLAGDMVVNEQYF
TRBJ2-1	NA	NA	TRBV19	TGTGCCAGTAGTTCCCGAAGCCTCCCATCCTACAATGAGCAGTTCTTC	CASSSRSLPSYNEQFF
TRBJ2-5	TRBD1	NA	TRBV9	TGTGCCAGCAGCGTAGGACAGGGTGGCTATGAGACCCAGTACTTC	CASSVGQGGYETQYF
TRBJ2-5	NA	NA	TRBV5-6	TGTGCCAGCAGCTTGGTTGTGCTAGAAGAGACCCAGTACTTC	CASSLVVLEETQYF
TRBJ2-7	TRBD1	NA	TRBV6-1	TGTGCCAGCGCCTCATTGTGGACAGGGATGTACGAGCAGTACTTC	CASASLWTGMYEQYF
TRBJ2-1	TRBD2	NA	TRBV7-9	TGTGCCAGCAGCTTAGGGGGGGGTGAGCAGTTCTTC	CASSLGGGEQFF
TRBJ1-4	TRBD1	NA	TRBV2	TGTGCCAGCAGCGCCCTTCCCGGGACAGGGCCCAAGGGGGAAAAACTGTTTTTT	CASSALPGTGPKGEKLFF
TRBJ2-2	TRBD2	NA	TRBV11-2	TGTGCCAGCAGTTACGGGACTAGCGGGAGTACCGGGGAGCTGTTTTTT	CASSYGTSGSTGELFF
TRBJ2-7	NA	NA	TRBV10-1	TGCGCCAGCAGCCAAGAAGGGGGCGAGCAGTACTTC	CASSQEGGEQYF
TRBJ2-4	NA	NA	TRBV9	TGTGCCAGCAGCGTGGCGGGACTAGCCAAAAACATTCAGTACTTC	CASSVAGLAKNIQYF
TRBJ2-3	TRBD2	once	TRBV11-2	TGTGCCAGCAGCTTAGGGCTAGCGGGAGCCGGAGATACGCAGTATTTT	CASSLGLAGAGDTQYF
TRBJ2-1	NA	once	TRBV30	TGTGCCTGGGGCGTGGGTAGCGCCTCCTACAATGAGCAGTTCTTC	CAWGVGSASYNEQFF
TRBJ2-6	TRBD2	NA	TRBV30	TGTGCCTGGAGTGTCCTTAGGGAGGGACTTAGGGCTTTC	CAWSVLREGLRAF